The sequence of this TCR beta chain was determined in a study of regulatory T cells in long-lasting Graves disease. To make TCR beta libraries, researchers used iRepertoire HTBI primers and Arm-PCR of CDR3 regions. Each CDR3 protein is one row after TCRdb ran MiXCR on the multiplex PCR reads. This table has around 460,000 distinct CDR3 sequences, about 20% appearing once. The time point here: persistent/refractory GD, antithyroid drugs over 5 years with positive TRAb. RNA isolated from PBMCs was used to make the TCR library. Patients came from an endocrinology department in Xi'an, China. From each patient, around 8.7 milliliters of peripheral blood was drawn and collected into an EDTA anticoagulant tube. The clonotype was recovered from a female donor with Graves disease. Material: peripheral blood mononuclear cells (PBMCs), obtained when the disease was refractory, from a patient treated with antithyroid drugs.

CDR3 DNA sequence: TGTGCCAGCAGCCCCCTTGGGTTAATTATCTCCTACGAGCAGTACTTC. This encodes CASSPLGLIISYEQYF. The chain links TRBV28 to TRBJ2-7, with D hard to call. The germline V gene has CDR1 MDHEN and CDR2 SYDVKM. The CDR3 sequence is 16 residues long. V lost 6 bases to trimming and J lost 0 bases, with 18 bases between them.